The 26 T cell receptor beta chains below come from one sample, sequenced in a study of early T cells in non-severe SARS-CoV-2 infection. TCRdb independently ran MiXCR on the 5' RACE reads; one entry per CDR3 protein. Here the sample spans 60,000 to 65,000 distinct CDR3 sequences, roughly a tenth being singletons. Material for sequencing was whole blood. Every receptor here comes from an adult who was a healthcare worker with PCR-confirmed SARS-CoV-2 infection or an uninfected control (not recorded which).

V gene TRBV11-2 combines with J gene TRBJ1-1; D unresolved. V lost 1 base, J lost 4 bases, and 7 bases lay in between. The germline V gene has CDR1 SGHAT and CDR2 FQNNGV. This CDR3 contains 13 residues. The CDR3 coding sequence is TGTGCCAGCAGCTTAGGGGCCAGCACTGAAGCTTTCTTT. This encodes CASSLGASTEAFF.

CDR3 nucleotides: TGTGCCAGCAGTTTATCGGCCAGGGGGCACAATTCACCCCTCCACTTT. It yields the protein CASSLSARGHNSPLHF. The chain recombines TRBV27 with TRBJ1-6, with 8 bases matching TRBD1. CDR1 is MNHEY and CDR2 is SMNVEV in the germline V gene (reference sequence). The V and J ends lost 0 bases and 7 bases, in that order; junction bases with no gene match: 5. The CDR3 consists of 16 residues.

The chain recombines TRBV5-1 with TRBJ1-1; unclear D gene. This CDR3 spans 13 amino acids. Germline lookup yields CDR1 SGHRS and CDR2 YFSETQ. V dropped 2 bases and J dropped 5 bases, with 10 bases sitting between them. The CDR3 reads CASSFGGRTEAFF. The CDR3 nucleotides read TGCGCCAGCAGCTTCGGTGGTCGGACTGAAGCTTTCTTT.

This clonotype has just a few counts. The genes are TRBV5-5 and TRBJ1-1; no clear D. Trimming shortened V by 4 bases and J by 3 bases, and 4 bases separated the two germline ends. The CDR3 consists of 11 residues. Germline loops: CDR1 SGHKS, CDR2 YYEKEE (reference sequence). This CDR3 is CASSLYTEAFF. In DNA form, the CDR3 reads TGTGCCAGCAGCCTGTACACTGAAGCTTTCTTT.

This clonotype has a count of ten or more. This chain connects TRBV11-2 to TRBJ2-4, with D hard to call. Germline-derived CDR1 and CDR2 are SGHAT and FQNNGV. Trimming shortened V by 5 bases and J by 0 bases, and 20 bases separated the two germline ends. The CDR3 length is 18 residues. The CDR3, as DNA: TGTGCCAGCAGCCAATTTGGCAAGAGGACCTTAGCCAAAAACATTCAGTACTTC. Its protein product is CASSQFGKRTLAKNIQYF.

V usage is TRBV6-6 and J usage is TRBJ2-7, with a possible D match to TRBD1 (6 bases). The CDR3 length is 14 residues. Germline values: CDR1 MNHNY, CDR2 SVGAGI (reference sequence). With 5 bases removed from V and 0 bases from J, the gap between germline ends came to 11 bases. The CDR3 loop reads CASSQTDSSYEQYV. DNA for the CDR3: TGTGCCAGCAGTCAAACGGACAGCTCCTACGAGCAGTACGTC.

The chain employs TRBV4-1 and TRBJ2-4; D is undetermined. Trimming shortened V by 2 bases and J by 1 base, and 12 bases separated the two germline ends. This CDR3 has 16 residues. Germline V gene data show CDR1 as MGHRA and CDR2 as YSYEKL. The CDR3 protein is CASSQPQVDAKNIQYF. CDR3 sequence (DNA): TGCGCCAGCAGCCAACCCCAGGTTGACGCCAAAAACATTCAGTACTTC.

This clonotype was recorded at least ten times. The chain is built from TRBV7-9 and TRBJ1-3; 7 bases are a match to TRBD1. Germline loops: CDR1 SEHNR, CDR2 FQNEAQ (reference sequence). This CDR3 region has 15 residues. V lost 5 bases to trimming and J lost 0 bases; unmatched junction nucleotides: 4. CDR3 DNA sequence: TGTGCCAGCAGCCCGTCAGGGGGCTCTGGAAACACCATATATTTT. It encodes CASSPSGGSGNTIYF.

V and J are TRBV10-3 and TRBJ1-6; D is perhaps TRBD1 (5 bases). Trimming took off 2 bases at V and 7 bases at J, with 9 bases between the two ends. From germline, CDR1 is ENHRY and CDR2 SYGVKD. The CDR3 contains 14 residues. The CDR3 loop is CAISEGARNSPLHF. CDR3 DNA sequence: TGTGCCATCAGTGAGGGGGCTCGGAATTCACCCCTCCACTTT.

V and J are TRBV5-6 and TRBJ1-6; D might be TRBD1 (5 bases). The CDR3 has 16 residues. Germline CDR1 is SGHDT and CDR2 is YYEEEE. Trimming removed 4 bases from V and 14 bases from J, with 25 bases in between. The CDR3 sequence is CASSRSGPNGLVSLHF. The DNA for the CDR3 is TGTGCCAGCAGCCGGTCAGGGCCTAATGGCCTTGTATCCCTCCACTTT. The entire variable domain, with the rest obtained from reference TRBV5-6 and TRBJ1-6, is as follows: DAGVTQSPTHLIKTRGQQVTLRCSPKSGHDTVSWYQQALGQGPQFIFQYYEEEERQRGNFPDRFSGHQFPNYSSELNVNALLLGDSALYLCASSRSGPNGLVSLHFGNGTRLTVT.

CDR3 sequence: CSARDDRTDFTGNTIYF. The CDR3 nucleotides are TGCAGTGCTAGAGATGATCGGACAGATTTCACTGGAAACACCATATATTTT. The rearrangement uses TRBV20-1 and TRBJ1-3, with D possibly matching TRBD1 (6 bases). Trimming pared 0 bases from V and 2 bases from J, leaving 17 bases between. Germline V gene sequence: CDR1 DFQATT, CDR2 SNEGSKA (reference sequence). The CDR3 covers 17 residues.

This clonotype was seen more than once but under ten times. The rearrangement links TRBV2 to TRBJ2-4; D possibly corresponds to TRBD2 (7 bases). Germline V lookup: CDR1 SNHLY, CDR2 FYNNEI. The CDR3 is made up of 14 amino acids. The ends were cut back, 8 bases at V and 9 bases at J, with 20 bases in the middle. The CDR3 sequence: CASGGQNGGVIQYF. CDR3 nucleotides: TGTGCCAGCGGAGGACAGAATGGGGGGGTCATTCAGTACTTC.

This clonotype was seen at least ten times. The rearrangement uses TRBV7-3 and TRBJ1-1, with TRBD1 as a possible D gene (5 bases). In germline, CDR1 is SGHTA, CDR2 FQGTGA. CDR3 length: 15 residues. Trimming shortened V by 1 base and J by 0 bases, and 9 bases separated the two germline ends. The CDR3 DNA reads as TGTGCCAGCAGCTTAATGGGACCGCTGAACACTGAAGCTTTCTTT. As protein: CASSLMGPLNTEAFF.

The chain employs TRBV27 and TRBJ1-6; no firm D call. The V gene lost 7 bases and the J gene lost 0 bases, with 13 bases spanning the gap. The CDR3 covers 16 residues. Germline V gene data show CDR1 as MNHEY and CDR2 as SMNVEV (reference sequence). The CDR3 sequence: CASKGRMSSYNSPLHF. In DNA, the CDR3 is TGTGCCAGCAAAGGGAGGATGAGCTCCTATAATTCACCCCTCCACTTT.

The V and J genes are TRBV10-3 and TRBJ1-4; D unclear. V was pared by 6 bases and J by 0 bases, with 5 bases between. The germline gives CDR1 ENHRY, CDR2 SYGVKD. This CDR3 contains 13 residues. The CDR3, as DNA: TGTGCCATCAGAAATTCAACTAATGAAAAACTGTTTTTT. The encoded protein is CAIRNSTNEKLFF.

This clonotype was detected ten times or more. This chain links TRBV29-1 with TRBJ2-7; D might be TRBD1 (5 bases). The CDR3 loop spans 11 amino acids. V was clipped by 6 bases and J by 7 bases, with 13 bases between them. CDR1 SQVTM and CDR2 ANQGSEA come from the germline V gene. This CDR3 reads CSVAQGREQYV. In DNA form, the CDR3 reads TGCAGCGTGGCGCAGGGTAGGGAGCAGTACGTC.

The chain joins TRBV25-1 to TRBJ2-2, with D hard to call. Germline-derived CDR1 and CDR2 are MGHDK and SYGVNS. Between the trimmed V and J ends, which lost 8 bases and 5 bases, there was a span of 12 bases. CDR3 length: 13 residues. The CDR3 nucleotides are TGTGCCAGCTCTGACTTGGAGACCGGGGAGCTGTTTTTT. Protein: CASSDLETGELFF.

The chain uses TRBV12-3 or TRBV12-4 and TRBJ2-7, with D uncertain. V was trimmed by 1 base and J by 2 bases, leaving 6 bases between them. This CDR3 spans 13 amino acids. CDR3 sequence (DNA): TGTGCCAGCAGTTTAGGGACCCCCTACGAGCAGTACGTC. Its protein product is CASSLGTPYEQYV.

This clonotype came up a few times. This sequence joins TRBV19 and TRBJ2-5; D is unresolved. CDR3 length equals 12 residues. Germline assignment: CDR1 LNHDA and CDR2 SQIVND (reference sequence). The V gene lost 5 bases and the J gene lost 7 bases, with 11 bases spanning the gap. The CDR3 loop is CASSSSPGTQYF. The CDR3 nucleotides read TGTGCCAGTAGTTCCTCCCCGGGGACCCAGTACTTC.

This clonotype was seen a handful of times. The chain employs TRBV14 and TRBJ2-3; TRBD2 is a possible D gene (5 bases). Trimming shortened V by 8 bases and J by 0 bases, and 9 bases separated the two germline ends. The CDR3 has 13 residues. Germline CDR1 and CDR2: SGHDN and FVKESK. CDR3 DNA sequence: TGTGCCAGCTCGGTAGCGAGCACAGATACGCAGTATTTT. This encodes CASSVASTDTQYF.

This clonotype was detected only a few times. This rearrangement joins TRBV6-6 to TRBJ2-3; D is possibly TRBD1 (6 bases). With 6 bases removed from V and 6 bases from J, the gap between germline ends came to 16 bases. Germline values: CDR1 MNHNY, CDR2 SVGAGI (reference sequence). The CDR3 covers 14 residues. CDR3 loop: CASSLTGPLDTQYF. The CDR3 nucleotides read TGTGCCAGCAGCCTTACAGGGCCGCTCGATACGCAGTATTTT.

The chain combines TRBV7-2 with TRBJ2-3, with TRBD2 identical over 7 bases. Trimming at V came to 2 bases and at J to 5 bases, leaving 10 bases not matched to a gene. This CDR3 has 16 residues. Germline V gives CDR1 SGHTA, CDR2 FQGNSA. The CDR3, as DNA: TGTGCCAGCAGCTTACTTAGCGGGTTGGTTGTAGATACGCAGTATTTT. Protein sequence: CASSLLSGLVVDTQYF. Supplemented by reference TRBV7-2 and TRBJ2-3, the full variable domain reads GAGVSQSPSNKVTEKGKDVELRCDPISGHTALYWYRQSLGQGLEFLIYFQGNSAPDKSGLPSDRFSAERTGGSVSTLTIQRTQQEDSAVYLCASSLLSGLVVDTQYFGPGTRLTVL.

Only a few counts were recorded for this clonotype. This chain joins TRBV5-1 and TRBJ2-1; tentative D call: TRBD1 (6 bases). The germline V gene has CDR1 SGHRS and CDR2 YFSETQ. The CDR3 loop spans 16 amino acids. V lost 5 bases and J 4 bases, leaving 19 bases between the germline ends. CDR3 sequence reads: CASRVNQGRGYNEQFF. The DNA for the CDR3 is TGCGCCAGCAGAGTGAATCAGGGCAGGGGTTACAATGAGCAGTTCTTC.

The chain joins TRBV5-1 to TRBJ1-1; 7 positions agree with TRBD1. CDR1 SGHRS and CDR2 YFSETQ come from the germline V gene. This CDR3 has 15 amino acids. The ends lost 0 bases at V and 2 bases at J; junction bases unmatched: 4. Here the CDR3 DNA reads TGCGCCAGCAGCTTGGGGGACAGAATTAACACTGAAGCTTTCTTT. Protein: CASSLGDRINTEAFF.

This clonotype was recorded many times. The chain uses TRBV12-3 or TRBV12-4 and TRBJ2-1; 8 bases match TRBD1. This CDR3 spans 12 amino acids. The V gene end was trimmed by 6 bases and the J gene end by 15 bases; junction bases not matched to a gene: 10. This chain's CDR3 is CASSPGTGSLFF. Written as DNA, the CDR3 is TGTGCCAGCAGCCCTGGGACAGGTAGTCTGTTCTTC.

This clonotype showed up many times. This rearrangement joins TRBV11-2 to TRBJ2-5, with 13 bases matching TRBD2. The CDR3 length is 16 residues. Trimming removed 1 base from V and 5 bases from J; junction bases left unmatched: 4. Germline V gives CDR1 SGHAT, CDR2 FQNNGV. The CDR3 reads CASSLVTSGGAETQYF. The CDR3 nucleotides read TGTGCCAGCAGCTTAGTAACTAGCGGGGGGGCCGAGACCCAGTACTTC.